A selection of T cell receptor beta chains follows, all from one sample in a study of regulatory T cells in long-lasting Graves disease. MiXCR, applied by TCRdb to the multiplex PCR reads, yields one record per CDR3 protein. The sample has 350,000 to 550,000 distinct CDR3 sequences, roughly 15% seen once. The data also belong to a second study, concerning T cells in Graves' hyperthyroidism and ophthalmopathy.

Here the sequenced sample was peripheral blood mononuclear cells (PBMCs), taken at new diagnosis, from a patient treated with antithyroid drugs. All receptors come from a woman between 18 and 29 years old with Graves disease. The CDR3 runs from the conserved cysteine through the conserved F or W. Fields, in order: J gene, D gene, V gene, clone size, CDR3 protein, CDR3 DNA. The D gene is left open where the match is weak. Size is omitted from some rows. Given values are once, few, many or a class for expanded clones.

>TRBJ2-7|NA|TRBV7-9|many
CASSPPTYEQYF
TGTGCCAGCAGCCCCCCAACCTACGAGCAGTACTTC
>TRBJ2-7|TRBD2|TRBV6-5|few
CASSSTTSGRLAEQYF
TGTGCCAGCAGTTCCACGACTAGCGGGAGGTTGGCCGAGCAGTACTTC
>TRBJ2-1|NA|TRBV12-3/TRBV12-4|many
CASSLTVGEQFF
TGTGCCAGCAGTCTTACGGTGGGTGAGCAGTTCTTC
>TRBJ2-1|NA|TRBV12-3/TRBV12-4|few
CASSLGTRSYNEQFF
TGTGCCAGCAGTTTAGGGACGAGGTCCTACAATGAGCAGTTCTTC
>TRBJ2-1|NA|TRBV5-1|many
CASSPTGMFHNEQFF
TGCGCCAGCAGCCCAACAGGGATGTTCCACAATGAGCAGTTCTTC
>TRBJ2-4|NA|TRBV11-2|many
CASSLDYNIQYF
TGTGCCAGCAGCTTAGACTATAACATTCAGTACTTC
>TRBJ2-7|NA|TRBV4-1|many
CASSQAAGLRNEQYF
TGCGCCAGCAGCCAAGCTGCCGGACTCCGGAACGAGCAGTACTTC
>TRBJ2-7|TRBD1|TRBV10-3|many
CAISRPGTGPYEQYF
TGTGCCATCAGTAGACCCGGGACAGGGCCCTACGAGCAGTACTTC
>TRBJ2-3|NA|TRBV19|few
CASSIPPRREGKDTQYF
TGTGCCAGTAGTATACCCCCCCGGCGAGAAGGAAAAGATACGCAGTATTTT
>TRBJ2-7|TRBD1|TRBV25-1|NA
CASTPRGRGSYEQYF
TGTGCCAGCACACCCAGGGGGAGAGGATCCTACGAGCAGTACTTC
>TRBJ2-7|TRBD2|TRBV20-1|many
CSASRLIAGVYEQYF
TGCAGTGCTAGCCGGTTGATAGCGGGAGTCTACGAGCAGTACTTC
>TRBJ1-1|NA|TRBV9|once
CASSVNNGEAFF
TGTGCCAGCAGCGTAAATAATGGTGAAGCTTTCTTT
>TRBJ1-1|NA|TRBV24-1|few
CATSASWHGGTEAFF
TGTGCCACCAGTGCCTCCTGGCACGGGGGTACTGAAGCTTTCTTT
>TRBJ2-7|NA|TRBV18|NA
CASSPLPGVYEQYF
TGTGCCAGCTCACCGTTACCGGGAGTTTACGAGCAGTACTTC
>TRBJ2-5|TRBD2|TRBV25-1|many
CASSSNRGDQETQYF
TGTGCCAGCAGTTCAAACCGGGGGGACCAAGAGACCCAGTACTTC
>TRBJ2-5|TRBD2|TRBV18|many
CASSRLAGEQETQYF
TGTGCCAGCTCACGACTAGCGGGAGAACAAGAGACCCAGTACTTC
>TRBJ2-5|NA|TRBV20-1|many
CSARPGMRETQYF
TGCAGTGCTAGACCGGGGATGCGAGAGACCCAGTACTTC
>TRBJ1-2|NA|TRBV5-1|many
CASSYSFGEKGYGYTF
TGCGCCAGCAGCTACAGCTTCGGGGAGAAGGGCTATGGCTACACCTTC
>TRBJ1-3|TRBD1|TRBV3-1|NA
CASSRRQGPGNTIYF
TGTGCCAGCAGCCGCCGACAGGGCCCTGGAAACACCATATATTTT
>TRBJ2-7|TRBD2|TRBV2|many
CASSELSGRFSYEQYF
TGTGCCAGCAGTGAATTGAGCGGGAGGTTCTCCTACGAGCAGTACTTC
>TRBJ1-4|NA|TRBV11-2|few
CASSLIWGNEKLFF
TGTGCCAGCAGCTTAATCTGGGGTAATGAAAAACTGTTTTTT
>TRBJ2-5|TRBD1|TRBV11-2|many
CASSLDIGQEETQYF
TGTGCCAGCAGCTTAGACATAGGACAGGAAGAGACCCAGTACTTC
>TRBJ2-1|NA|TRBV11-2|many
CASSLDVNEQFF
TGTGCCAGCAGCTTAGATGTGAATGAGCAGTTCTTC
>TRBJ2-3|TRBD2|TRBV19|NA
CASTPSGSGSDTQYF
TGTGCCAGTACCCCTAGCGGGAGCGGGTCAGATACGCAGTATTTT
>TRBJ1-1|NA|TRBV28|many
CASRRGGLMNTEAFF
TGTGCCAGCAGGAGGGGGGGCCTCATGAACACTGAAGCTTTCTTT
>TRBJ1-4|NA|TRBV7-9|NA
CASSWDPGEKLFF
TGTGCCAGCAGCTGGGACCCTGGGGAAAAACTGTTTTTT
>TRBJ2-2|NA|TRBV28|many
CASSLSDIPTLGELFF
TGTGCCAGCAGTTTGTCGGACATTCCTACACTGGGGGAGCTGTTTTTT
>TRBJ2-3|NA|TRBV19|few
CASSILPTDTQYF
TGTGCCAGTAGTATACTGCCCACAGATACGCAGTATTTT
>TRBJ2-1|NA|TRBV28|many
CATHSIGGAYNEQFF
TGTGCCACCCATTCAATTGGTGGAGCCTACAATGAGCAGTTCTTC
>TRBJ1-1|NA|TRBV25-1|NA
CASSDPDAGTEAFF
TGTGCCAGCAGTGACCCGGACGCCGGGACTGAAGCTTTCTTT
>TRBJ2-5|NA|TRBV2|many
CASSDRDLAGETQYF
TGTGCCAGCAGCGACCGGGACCTCGCTGGAGAGACCCAGTACTTC
>TRBJ2-6|NA|TRBV27|few
CASSLTGPGVPGANVLTF
TGTGCCAGCAGTTTAACCGGGCCAGGGGTCCCTGGGGCCAACGTCCTGACTTTC
>TRBJ2-3|TRBD2|TRBV25-1|many
CAIATSGSTDTQYF
TGTGCCATCGCGACTAGCGGCTCCACAGATACGCAGTATTTT
>TRBJ2-7|TRBD2|TRBV28|many
CASSPNPAGDLYEQYF
TGTGCCAGCAGTCCGAATCCAGCGGGAGACTTGTACGAGCAGTACTTC
>TRBJ2-7|NA|TRBV11-2|many
CASSLVALTAYEQYF
TGTGCCAGCAGCTTAGTGGCCCTAACGGCGTACGAGCAGTACTTC
>TRBJ2-1|TRBD1|TRBV15|few
CATSRGPTGGRYNEQFF
TGTGCCACCAGCAGAGGACCGACAGGGGGCAGGTACAATGAGCAGTTCTTC
>TRBJ1-2|NA|TRBV6-2/TRBV6-3|NA
CASSLEVRGLNGYTF
TGTGCCAGCAGCCTAGAGGTGCGGGGACTGAATGGCTACACCTTC
>TRBJ2-5|NA|TRBV27|few
CASSSGNGETQYF
TGTGCCAGCAGTTCCGGGAACGGGGAGACCCAGTACTTC
>TRBJ1-2|NA|TRBV6-1|NA
CASRPGEGNGYTF
TGTGCCAGCAGGCCAGGGGAGGGGAATGGCTACACCTTC
>TRBJ2-1|NA|TRBV20-1|many
CSAKGQISYNEQFF
TGCAGTGCCAAAGGACAGATCTCCTACAATGAGCAGTTCTTC
>TRBJ2-7|NA|TRBV28|many
CASSDGVGYYEQYF
TGTGCCAGCAGCGATGGGGTAGGCTACTACGAGCAGTACTTC
>TRBJ2-3|NA|TRBV4-3|many
CASSQKTSTTDTQYF
TGCGCCAGCAGCCAAAAGACATCTACAACAGATACGCAGTATTTT
>TRBJ2-2|NA|TRBV6-1|few
CASTLMGTLTGELFF
TGTGCCAGCACCTTAATGGGGACCCTCACCGGGGAGCTGTTTTTT